This section outlines one TCR beta chain sequence together with its context. There are 14 residues in the CDR3. The V end lost 1 base, the J end lost 1 base, and 8 bases lay between the germline ends. The germline gives CDR1 SGHTA, CDR2 FQGNSA. These data belong to a study of blood T cell repertoires in COVID-19. About the research overall: Sites across the United States, Italy and Spain contributed samples from acute and convalescent COVID-19.

In the authors' workflow: Quantification of nucleated cells was approximated via reference gene primer amplification. The data were produced by immunoSEQ multiplex PCR, yet TCRdb's version contains in-frame clones alone and is incomplete. D and trimming come from the DNA, and the V and J calls and clone size come from that table. The table shows approximately 100,000 clones, with around 88% occurring only once. This chain joins TRBV7-2 and TRBJ2-7, with a weak D call TRBD2 (6 bases). The sample comprised peripheral blood. This clonotype originated in a human donor with acute or convalescent COVID-19. The donor label of this sample is uncertain. For the CDR3, the DNA is TGTGCCAGCAGCTTAGTGGCGGGATCCTACGAGCAGTACTTC. Translating it yields CASSLVAGSYEQYF.